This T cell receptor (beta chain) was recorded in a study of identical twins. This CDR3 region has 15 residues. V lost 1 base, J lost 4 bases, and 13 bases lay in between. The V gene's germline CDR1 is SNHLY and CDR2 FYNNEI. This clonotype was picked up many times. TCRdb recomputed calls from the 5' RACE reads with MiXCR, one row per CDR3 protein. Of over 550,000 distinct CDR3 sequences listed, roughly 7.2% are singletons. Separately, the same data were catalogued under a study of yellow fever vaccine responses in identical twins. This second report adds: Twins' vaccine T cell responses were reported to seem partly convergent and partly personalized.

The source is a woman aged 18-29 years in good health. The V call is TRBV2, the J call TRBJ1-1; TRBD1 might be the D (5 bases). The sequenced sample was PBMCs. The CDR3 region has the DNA TGTGCCAGCAGTGAAGAGGCCAGTGGGGGCACTGAAGCTTTCTTT. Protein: CASSEEASGGTEAFF.